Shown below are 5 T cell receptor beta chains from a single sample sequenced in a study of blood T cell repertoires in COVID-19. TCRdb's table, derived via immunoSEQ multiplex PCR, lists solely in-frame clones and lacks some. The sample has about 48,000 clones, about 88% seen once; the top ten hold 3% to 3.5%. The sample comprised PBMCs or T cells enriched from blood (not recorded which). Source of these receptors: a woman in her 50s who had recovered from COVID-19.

CDR3 nucleotide sequence: TGTGCCAGCAGCAGCCTACAGGGTTACCAAGAGACCCAGTACTTC. It translates to CASSSLQGYQETQYF. The chain employs TRBV7-2 and TRBJ2-5; perhaps TRBD1 as D (6 bases). Germline CDR1 is SGHTA and CDR2 is FQGNSA. V lost 5 bases, J lost 0 bases, and 13 bases lay in between. CDR3 length equals 15 residues. Combining the CDR3 with reference TRBV7-2 and TRBJ2-5 gives the whole variable domain GAGVSQSPSNKVTEKGKDVELRCDPISGHTALYWYRQSLGQGLEFLIYFQGNSAPDKSGLPSDRFSAERTGGSVSTLTIQRTQQEDSAVYLCASSSLQGYQETQYFGPGTRLLVL.

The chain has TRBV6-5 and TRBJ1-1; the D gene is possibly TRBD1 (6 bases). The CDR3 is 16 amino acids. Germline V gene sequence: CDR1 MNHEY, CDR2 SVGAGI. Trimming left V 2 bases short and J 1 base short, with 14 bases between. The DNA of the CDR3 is TGTGCCAGCAGTTACGGAACAGGGACGGGGAACACTGAAGCTTTCTTT. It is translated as CASSYGTGTGNTEAFF.

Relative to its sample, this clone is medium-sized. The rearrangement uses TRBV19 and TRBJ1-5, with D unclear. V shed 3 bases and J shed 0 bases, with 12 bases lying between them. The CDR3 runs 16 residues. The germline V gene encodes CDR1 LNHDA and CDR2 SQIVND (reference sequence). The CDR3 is CASSILDSYSNQPQHF. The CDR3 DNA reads TGTGCCAGTAGTATCCTCGACTCTTATAGCAATCAGCCCCAGCATTTT.

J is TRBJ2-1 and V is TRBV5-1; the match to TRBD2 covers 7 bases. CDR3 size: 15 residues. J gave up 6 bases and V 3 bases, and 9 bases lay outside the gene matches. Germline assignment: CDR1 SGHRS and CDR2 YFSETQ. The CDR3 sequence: CASSYTSVVGNEQFF. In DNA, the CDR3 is TGCGCCAGCAGCTATACTAGCGTCGTAGGCAATGAGCAGTTCTTC.

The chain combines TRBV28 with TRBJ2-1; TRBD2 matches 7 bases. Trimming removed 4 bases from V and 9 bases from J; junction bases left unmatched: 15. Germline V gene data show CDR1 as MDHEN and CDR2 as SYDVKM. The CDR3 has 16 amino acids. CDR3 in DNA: TGTGCCAGCAGTTCCCCACGGGGCGGGAGATTCACTGAGCAGTTCTTC. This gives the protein CASSSPRGGRFTEQFF.